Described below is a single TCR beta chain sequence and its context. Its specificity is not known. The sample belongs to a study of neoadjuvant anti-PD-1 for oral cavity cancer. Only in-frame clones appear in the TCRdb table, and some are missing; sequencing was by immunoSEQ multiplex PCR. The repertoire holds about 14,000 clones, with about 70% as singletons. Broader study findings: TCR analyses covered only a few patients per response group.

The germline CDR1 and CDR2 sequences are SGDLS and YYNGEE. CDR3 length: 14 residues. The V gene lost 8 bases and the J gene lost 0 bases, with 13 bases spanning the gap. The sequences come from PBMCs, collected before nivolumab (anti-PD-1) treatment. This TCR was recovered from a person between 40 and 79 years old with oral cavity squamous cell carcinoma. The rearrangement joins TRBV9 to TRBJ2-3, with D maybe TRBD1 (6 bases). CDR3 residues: CASGTGFSTDTQYF. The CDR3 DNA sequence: TGTGCCAGTGGAACAGGGTTTAGCACAGATACGCAGTATTTT.